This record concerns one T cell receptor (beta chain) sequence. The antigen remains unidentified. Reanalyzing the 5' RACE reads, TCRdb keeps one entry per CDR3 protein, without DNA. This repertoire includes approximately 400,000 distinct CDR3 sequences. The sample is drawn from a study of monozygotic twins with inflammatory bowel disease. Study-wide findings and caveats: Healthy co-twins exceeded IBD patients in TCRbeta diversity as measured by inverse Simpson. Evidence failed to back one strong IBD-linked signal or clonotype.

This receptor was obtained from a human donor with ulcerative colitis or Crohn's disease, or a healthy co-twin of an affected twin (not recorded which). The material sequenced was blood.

CDR3 loop: CASSPGGTEHSPLHF. The rearrangement links TRBV12-3 or TRBV12-4 to TRBJ1-6. This CDR3 has 15 amino acids.